The clone carrying this T cell receptor beta chain was observed a handful of times. The data are from a study of cytomegalovirus exposure and HLA in healthy donors. PCR used 60 Vbeta primers and 13 Jbeta primers. TCRdb's copy holds only in-frame clones and misses some; the assay was immunoSEQ multiplex PCR. The table has more than 95,000 clones, approximately 73% seen once; the top ten hold approximately 4.8%. V trimming: 4 bases; J trimming: 5 bases; junction bases outside the gene matches: 9. Looked up from germline, CDR1 is SGHRS and CDR2 is YFSETQ. The CDR3 runs to 15 residues. J is TRBJ1-2 and V is TRBV5-1; 9 bases line up with TRBD1. This TCR was recovered from a man in his 60s in good health and CMV-seropositive. Specimen: PBMCs. The CDR3 protein is CASSTGTGLGYGYTF. CDR3 bases: TGCGCCAGCAGCACAGGGACAGGGCTTGGGTATGGCTACACCTTC.